This T cell receptor beta chain originates from a study of blood T cell repertoires in COVID-19. Overall study context: Either two negative PCRs, clearance, or symptom resolution qualified Cohort 3 donors as recovered. T cells, B-cell-depleted T cells, or PBMCs provided the cDNA or gDNA that served as material.

The germline CDR1 and CDR2 sequences are LGHDT and YNNKEL (reference sequence). The CDR3 has 14 amino acids. Trimming removed 2 bases at V and 8 bases at J, with 10 bases between. Participants were aged about 18 to 100 years from roughly 25 US areas. Authors' analysis steps: Amplifying reference gene primers gave estimates of nucleated cell counts. Sequencing used immunoSEQ multiplex PCR; TCRdb keeps in-frame clones, though not all of them. Clone size and the V and J calls come from that table; the DNA yielded D and trimming. The sample includes roughly 340,000 clones, around 87% of them seen just once.

The rearrangement joins TRBV3-1 (or the pseudogene TRBV3-2) to TRBJ1-6; D perhaps matches TRBD1 (6 bases). The sequence was obtained from a man aged 35-49 years in a cohort exposed to, infected with or recovered from COVID-19 (not recorded which). Sequenced input: PBMCs or T cells enriched from blood (not recorded which). CDR3 sequence (DNA): TGTGCCAGCAGCCAACAGGGGCCCTATTCACCCCTCCACTTT. It is translated as CASSQQGPYSPLHF.